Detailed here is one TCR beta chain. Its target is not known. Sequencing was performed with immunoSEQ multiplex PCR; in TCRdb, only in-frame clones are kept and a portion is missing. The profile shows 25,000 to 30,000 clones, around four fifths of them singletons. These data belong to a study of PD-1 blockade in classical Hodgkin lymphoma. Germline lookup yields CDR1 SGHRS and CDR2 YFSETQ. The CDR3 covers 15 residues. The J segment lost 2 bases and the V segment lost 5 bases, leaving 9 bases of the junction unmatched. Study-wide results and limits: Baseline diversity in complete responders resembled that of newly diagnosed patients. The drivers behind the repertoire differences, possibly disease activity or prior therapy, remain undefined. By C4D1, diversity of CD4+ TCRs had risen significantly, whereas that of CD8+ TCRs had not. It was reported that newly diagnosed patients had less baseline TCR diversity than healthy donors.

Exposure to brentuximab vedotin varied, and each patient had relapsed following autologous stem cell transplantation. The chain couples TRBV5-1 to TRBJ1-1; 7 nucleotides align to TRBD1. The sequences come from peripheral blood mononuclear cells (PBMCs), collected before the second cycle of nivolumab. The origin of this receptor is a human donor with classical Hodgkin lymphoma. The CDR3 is CASRLTGIGNTEAFF. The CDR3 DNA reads TGCGCCAGCAGGTTGACAGGGATTGGAAACACTGAAGCTTTCTTT. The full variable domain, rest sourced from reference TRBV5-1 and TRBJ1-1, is KAGVTQTPRYLIKTRGQQVTLSCSPISGHRSVSWYQQTPGQGLQFLFEYFSETQRNKGNFPGRFSGRQFSNSRSEMNVSTLELGDSALYLCASRLTGIGNTEAFFGQGTRLTVV.